This record concerns one T cell receptor beta chain sequence. This record comes from a study of T-cell memory formation after mild COVID-19. TCRdb passed the 5' RACE reads through MiXCR, listing each CDR3 protein once. The data show hundreds of thousands of distinct CDR3 sequences, about a sixth seen once. With 0 bases removed from V and 3 bases from J, the gap between germline ends came to 16 bases. This CDR3 has 17 residues. Germline V gene data show CDR1 as MGHRA and CDR2 as YSYEKL. This receptor was taken from a man between 18 and 29 years old who had mild COVID-19 (a few samples of this study predate the infection). Cell type and time point are not known. J is TRBJ2-3 and V is TRBV4-1; D might be TRBD2 (6 bases). Material for sequencing was PBMCs or a T cell subset sorted from them (not recorded which). The CDR3 loop is CASSQDYVAGLTDTQYF. CDR3 in DNA: TGCGCCAGCAGCCAAGATTATGTTGCGGGGTTAACAGATACGCAGTATTTT.